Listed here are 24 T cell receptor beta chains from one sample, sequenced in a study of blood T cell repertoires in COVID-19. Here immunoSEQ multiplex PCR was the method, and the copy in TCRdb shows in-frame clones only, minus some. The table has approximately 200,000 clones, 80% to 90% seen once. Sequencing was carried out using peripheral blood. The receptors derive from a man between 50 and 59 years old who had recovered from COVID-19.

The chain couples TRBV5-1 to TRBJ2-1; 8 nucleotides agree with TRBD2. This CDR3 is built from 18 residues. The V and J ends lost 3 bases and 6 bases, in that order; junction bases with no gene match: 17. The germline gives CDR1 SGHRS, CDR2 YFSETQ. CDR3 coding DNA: TGCGCCAGCAGCTCTTTAACGAATAGCGGGAATGCGATCAATGAGCAGTTCTTC. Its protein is CASSSLTNSGNAINEQFF.

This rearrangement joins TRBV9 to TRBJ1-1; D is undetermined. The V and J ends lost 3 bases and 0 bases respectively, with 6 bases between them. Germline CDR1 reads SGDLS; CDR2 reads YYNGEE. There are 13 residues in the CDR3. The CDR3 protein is CASSATMNTEAFF. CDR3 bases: TGTGCCAGCAGCGCAACAATGAACACTGAAGCTTTCTTT.

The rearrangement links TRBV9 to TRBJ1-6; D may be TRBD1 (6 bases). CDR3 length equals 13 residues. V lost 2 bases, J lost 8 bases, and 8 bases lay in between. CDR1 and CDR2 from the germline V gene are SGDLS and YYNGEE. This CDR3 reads CASSVDSDSPLHF. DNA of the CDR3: TGTGCCAGCAGCGTGGACAGCGATTCACCCCTCCACTTT.

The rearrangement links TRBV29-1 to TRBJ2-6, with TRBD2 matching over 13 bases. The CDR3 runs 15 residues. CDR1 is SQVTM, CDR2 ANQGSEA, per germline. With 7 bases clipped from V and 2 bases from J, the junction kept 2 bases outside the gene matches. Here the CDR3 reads CSATSGRAGANVLTF. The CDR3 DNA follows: TGCAGCGCAACTAGCGGGAGGGCTGGGGCCAACGTCCTGACTTTC.

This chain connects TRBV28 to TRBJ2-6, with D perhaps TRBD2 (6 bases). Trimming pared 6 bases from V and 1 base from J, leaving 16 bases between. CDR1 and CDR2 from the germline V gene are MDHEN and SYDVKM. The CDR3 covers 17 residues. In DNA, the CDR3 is TGTGCCAGCAGGAACCGGGAGTCGGGGTCTGGGGCCAACGTCCTGACTTTC. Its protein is CASRNRESGSGANVLTF.

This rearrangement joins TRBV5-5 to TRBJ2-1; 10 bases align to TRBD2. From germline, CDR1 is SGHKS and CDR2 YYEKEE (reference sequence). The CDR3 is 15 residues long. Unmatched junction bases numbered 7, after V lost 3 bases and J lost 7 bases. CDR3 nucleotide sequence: TGTGCCAGCAGCTCCCTAGCGGGAGCTCGGAATGAGCAGTTCTTC. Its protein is CASSSLAGARNEQFF. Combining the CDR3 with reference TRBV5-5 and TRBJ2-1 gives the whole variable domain DAGVTQSPTHLIKTRGQQVTLRCSPISGHKSVSWYQQVLGQGPQFIFQYYEKEERGRGNFPDRFSARQFPNYSSELNVNALLLGDSALYLCASSSLAGARNEQFFGPGTRLTVL.

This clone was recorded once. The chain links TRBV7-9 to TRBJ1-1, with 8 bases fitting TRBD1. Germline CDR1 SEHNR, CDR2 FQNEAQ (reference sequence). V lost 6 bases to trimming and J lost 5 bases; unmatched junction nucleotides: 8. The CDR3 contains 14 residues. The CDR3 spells CASSNQGARTEAFF. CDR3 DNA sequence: TGTGCCAGCAGTAACCAGGGGGCGCGTACTGAAGCTTTCTTT.

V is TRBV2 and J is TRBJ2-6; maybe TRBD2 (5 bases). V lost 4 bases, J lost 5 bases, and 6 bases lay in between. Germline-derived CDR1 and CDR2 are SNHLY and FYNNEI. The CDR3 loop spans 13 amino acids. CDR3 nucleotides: TGTGCCAGCAGTGGAGGGCGGGCCAACGTCCTGACTTTC. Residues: CASSGGRANVLTF.

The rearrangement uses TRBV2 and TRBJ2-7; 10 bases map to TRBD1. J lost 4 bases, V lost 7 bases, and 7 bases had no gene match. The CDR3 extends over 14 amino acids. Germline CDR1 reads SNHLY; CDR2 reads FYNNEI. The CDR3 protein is CASIRQGATYEQYF. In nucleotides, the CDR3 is TGTGCCAGCATTAGACAGGGGGCGACGTACGAGCAGTACTTC.

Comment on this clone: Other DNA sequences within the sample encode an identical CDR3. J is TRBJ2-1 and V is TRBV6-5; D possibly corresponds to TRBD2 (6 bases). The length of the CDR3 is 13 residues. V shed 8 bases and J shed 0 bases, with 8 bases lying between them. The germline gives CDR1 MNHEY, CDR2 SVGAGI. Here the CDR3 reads CASRGSSYNEQFF. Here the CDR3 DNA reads TGTGCCAGCCGGGGGTCCTCCTACAATGAGCAGTTCTTC.

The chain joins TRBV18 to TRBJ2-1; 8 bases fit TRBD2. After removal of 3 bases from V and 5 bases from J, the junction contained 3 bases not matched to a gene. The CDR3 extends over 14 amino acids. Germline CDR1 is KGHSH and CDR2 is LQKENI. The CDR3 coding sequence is TGTGCCAGCTCACCGGGACTAGGGGACAATGAGCAGTTCTTC. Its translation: CASSPGLGDNEQFF.

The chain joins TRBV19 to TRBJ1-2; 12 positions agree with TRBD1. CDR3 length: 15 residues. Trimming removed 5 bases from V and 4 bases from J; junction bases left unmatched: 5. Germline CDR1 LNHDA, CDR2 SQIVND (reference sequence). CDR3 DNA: TGTGCCAGTAGTGCGGGACAGGGGGCTTCCTATGGCTACACCTTC. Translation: CASSAGQGASYGYTF.

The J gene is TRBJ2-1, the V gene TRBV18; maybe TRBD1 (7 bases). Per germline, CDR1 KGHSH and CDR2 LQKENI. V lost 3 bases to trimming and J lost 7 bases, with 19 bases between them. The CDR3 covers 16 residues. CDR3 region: CASSPSLRGVGNEQFF. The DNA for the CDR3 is TGTGCCAGCTCACCTTCCCTCAGGGGGGTGGGGAATGAGCAGTTCTTC.

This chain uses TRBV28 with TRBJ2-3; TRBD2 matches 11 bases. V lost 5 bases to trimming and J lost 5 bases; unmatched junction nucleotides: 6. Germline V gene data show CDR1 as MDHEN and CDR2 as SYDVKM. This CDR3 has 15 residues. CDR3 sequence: CASSVLAGDVDTQYF. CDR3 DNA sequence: TGTGCCAGCAGTGTACTAGCGGGAGACGTAGATACGCAGTATTTT.

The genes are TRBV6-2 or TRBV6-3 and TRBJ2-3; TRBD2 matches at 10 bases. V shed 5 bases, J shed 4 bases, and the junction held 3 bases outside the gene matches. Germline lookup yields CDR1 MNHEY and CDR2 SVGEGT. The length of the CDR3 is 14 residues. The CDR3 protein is CASSILAGADTQYF. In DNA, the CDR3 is TGTGCCAGCAGTATTCTAGCGGGAGCAGATACGCAGTATTTT.

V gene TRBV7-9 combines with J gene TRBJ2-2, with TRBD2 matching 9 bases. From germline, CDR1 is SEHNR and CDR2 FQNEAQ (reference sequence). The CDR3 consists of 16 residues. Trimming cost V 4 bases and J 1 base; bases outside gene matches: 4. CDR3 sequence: CASSSRLAENTGELFF. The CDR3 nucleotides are TGTGCCAGCAGCTCGCGACTAGCGGAGAACACCGGGGAGCTGTTTTTT. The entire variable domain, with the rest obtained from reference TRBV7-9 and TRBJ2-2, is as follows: DTGVSQNPRHKITKRGQNVTFRCDPISEHNRLYWYRQTLGQGPEFLTYFQNEAQLEKSRLLSDRFSAERPKGSFSTLEIQRTEQGDSAMYLCASSSRLAENTGELFFGEGSRLTVL.

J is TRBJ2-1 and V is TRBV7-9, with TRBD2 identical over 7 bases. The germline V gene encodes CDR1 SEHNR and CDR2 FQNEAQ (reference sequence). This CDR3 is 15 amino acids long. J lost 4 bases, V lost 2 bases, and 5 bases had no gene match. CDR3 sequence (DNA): TGTGCCAGCAGCTTATCCCTAGCGGAGTACAATGAGCAGTTCTTC. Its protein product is CASSLSLAEYNEQFF.

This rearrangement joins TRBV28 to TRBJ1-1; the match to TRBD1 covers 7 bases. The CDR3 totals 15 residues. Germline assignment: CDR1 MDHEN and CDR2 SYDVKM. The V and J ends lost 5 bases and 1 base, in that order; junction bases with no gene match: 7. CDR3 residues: CASSPSRGRNTEAFF. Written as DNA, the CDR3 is TGTGCCAGCAGTCCAAGTAGGGGGCGGAACACTGAAGCTTTCTTT.

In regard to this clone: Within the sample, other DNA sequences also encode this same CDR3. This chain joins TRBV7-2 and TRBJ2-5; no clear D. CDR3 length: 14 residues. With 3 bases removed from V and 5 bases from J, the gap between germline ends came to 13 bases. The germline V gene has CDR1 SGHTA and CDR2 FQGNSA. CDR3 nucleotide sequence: TGTGCCAGCAGCTTGGCCGGTACCGGGGAGACCCAGTACTTC. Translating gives CASSLAGTGETQYF.

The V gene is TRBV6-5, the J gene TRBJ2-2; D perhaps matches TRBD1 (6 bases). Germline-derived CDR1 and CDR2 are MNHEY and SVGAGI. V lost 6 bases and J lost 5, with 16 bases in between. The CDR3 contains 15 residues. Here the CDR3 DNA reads TGTGCCAGCAGAAAAACCGGGACACGGACCGGGGAGCTGTTTTTT. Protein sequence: CASRKTGTRTGELFF.

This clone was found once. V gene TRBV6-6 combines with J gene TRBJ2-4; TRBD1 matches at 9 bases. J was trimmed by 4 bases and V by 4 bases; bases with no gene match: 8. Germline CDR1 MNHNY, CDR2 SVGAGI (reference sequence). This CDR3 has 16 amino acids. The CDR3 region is CASSFPGQGRKNIQYF. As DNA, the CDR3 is TGTGCCAGCAGTTTTCCGGGACAGGGACGAAAAAACATTCAGTACTTC.

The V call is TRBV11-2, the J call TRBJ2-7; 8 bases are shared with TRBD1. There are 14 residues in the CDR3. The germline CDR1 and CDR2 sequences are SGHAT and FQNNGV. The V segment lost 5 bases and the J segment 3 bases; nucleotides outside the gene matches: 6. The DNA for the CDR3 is TGTGCCAGCAGCCCGCTGACAGGGGACTACGAGCAGTACTTC. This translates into CASSPLTGDYEQYF.

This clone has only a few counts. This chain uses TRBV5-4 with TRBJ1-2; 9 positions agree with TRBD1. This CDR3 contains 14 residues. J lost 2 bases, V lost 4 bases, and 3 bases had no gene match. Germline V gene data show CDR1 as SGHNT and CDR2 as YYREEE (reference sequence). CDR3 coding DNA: TGTGCCAGCAGCGACGACAGGGGGAACTATGGCTACACCTTC. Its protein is CASSDDRGNYGYTF.

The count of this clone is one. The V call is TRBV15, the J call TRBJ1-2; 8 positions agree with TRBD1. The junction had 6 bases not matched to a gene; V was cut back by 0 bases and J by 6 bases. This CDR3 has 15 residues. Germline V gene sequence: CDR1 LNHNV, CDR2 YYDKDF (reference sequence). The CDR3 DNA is TGTGCCACCAGCAGAGATGGACAGGGAATCGATGGCTACACCTTC. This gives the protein CATSRDGQGIDGYTF. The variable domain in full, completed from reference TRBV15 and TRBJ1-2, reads DAMVIQNPRYQVTQFGKPVTLSCSQTLNHNVMYWYQQKSSQAPKLLFHYYDKDFNNEADTPDNFQSRRPNTSFCFLDIRSPGLGDTAMYLCATSRDGQGIDGYTFGSGTRLTVV.